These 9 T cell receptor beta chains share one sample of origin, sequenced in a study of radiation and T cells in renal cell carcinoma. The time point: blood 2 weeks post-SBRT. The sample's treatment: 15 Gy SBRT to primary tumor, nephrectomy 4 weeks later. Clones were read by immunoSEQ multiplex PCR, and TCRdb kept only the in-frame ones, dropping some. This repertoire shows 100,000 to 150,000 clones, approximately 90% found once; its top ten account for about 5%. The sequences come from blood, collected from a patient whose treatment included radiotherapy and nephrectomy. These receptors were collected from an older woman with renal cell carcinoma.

CDR3 sequence (DNA): TGTGCCAGCAGCTTAGAACAGGGTTCCTACGAGCAGTACTTC. Residues: CASSLEQGSYEQYF. The genes are TRBV11-3 and TRBJ2-7; D is perhaps TRBD1 (6 bases). The CDR3 runs to 14 residues. V was shortened by 0 bases and J by 1 base, with 7 bases between the two germline ends. Germline V gene sequence: CDR1 SGHNT, CDR2 YENEEA. Combining the CDR3 with reference TRBV11-3 and TRBJ2-7 gives the whole variable domain EAGVVQSPRYKIIEKKQPVAFWCNPISGHNTLYWYLQNLGQGPELLIRYENEEAVDDSQLPKDRFSAERLKGVDSTLKIQPAELGDSAVYLCASSLEQGSYEQYFGPGTRLTVT.

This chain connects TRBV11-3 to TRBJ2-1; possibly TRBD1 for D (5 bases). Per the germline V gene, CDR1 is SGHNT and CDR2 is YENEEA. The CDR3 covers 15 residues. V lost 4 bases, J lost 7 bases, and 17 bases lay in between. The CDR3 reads CASSSRITGRNEQFF. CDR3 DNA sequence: TGTGCCAGCAGCTCACGTATAACAGGCAGGAATGAGCAGTTCTTC.

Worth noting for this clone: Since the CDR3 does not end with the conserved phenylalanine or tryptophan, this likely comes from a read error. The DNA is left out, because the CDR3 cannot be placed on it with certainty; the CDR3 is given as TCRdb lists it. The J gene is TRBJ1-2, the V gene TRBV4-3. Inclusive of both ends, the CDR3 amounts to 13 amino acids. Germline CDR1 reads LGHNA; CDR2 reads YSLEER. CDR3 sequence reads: CASSQDHKGFLCY.

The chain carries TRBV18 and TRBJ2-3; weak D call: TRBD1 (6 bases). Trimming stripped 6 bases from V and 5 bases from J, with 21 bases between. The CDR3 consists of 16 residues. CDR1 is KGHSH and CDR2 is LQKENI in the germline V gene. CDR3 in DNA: TGTGCCAGCTCGATCGGACAGACCCTTATCCTAGATACGCAGTATTTT. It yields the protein CASSIGQTLILDTQYF.

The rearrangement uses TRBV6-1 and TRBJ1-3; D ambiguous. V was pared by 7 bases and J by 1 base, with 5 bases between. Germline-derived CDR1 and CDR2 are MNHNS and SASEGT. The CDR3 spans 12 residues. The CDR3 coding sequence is TGTGCCAGCAAATTATCTGGAAACACCATATATTTT. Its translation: CASKLSGNTIYF.

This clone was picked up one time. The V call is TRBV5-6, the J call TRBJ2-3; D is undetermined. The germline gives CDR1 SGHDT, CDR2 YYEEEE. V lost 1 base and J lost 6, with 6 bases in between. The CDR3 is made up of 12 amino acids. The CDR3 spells CASSLRWDTQYF. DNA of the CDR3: TGTGCCAGCAGCTTGCGTTGGGATACGCAGTATTTT.

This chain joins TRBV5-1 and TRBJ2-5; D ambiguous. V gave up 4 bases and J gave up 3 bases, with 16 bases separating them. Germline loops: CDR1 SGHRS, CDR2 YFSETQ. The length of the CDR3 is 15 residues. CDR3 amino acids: CASSTRAFREETQYF. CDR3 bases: TGCGCCAGCAGCACCCGAGCCTTCCGAGAAGAGACCCAGTACTTC.

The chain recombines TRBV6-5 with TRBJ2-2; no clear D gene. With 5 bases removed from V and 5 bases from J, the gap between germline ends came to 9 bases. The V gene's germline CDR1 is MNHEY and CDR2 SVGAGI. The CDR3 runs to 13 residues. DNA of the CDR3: TGTGCCAGCAGTACCGATAGGACCGGGGAGCTGTTTTTT. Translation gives CASSTDRTGELFF.

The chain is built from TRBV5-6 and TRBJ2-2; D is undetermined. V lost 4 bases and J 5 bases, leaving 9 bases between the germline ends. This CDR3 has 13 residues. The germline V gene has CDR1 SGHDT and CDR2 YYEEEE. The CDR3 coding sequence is TGTGCCAGCAGCCTTGACCGGACCGGGGAGCTGTTTTTT. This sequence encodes CASSLDRTGELFF. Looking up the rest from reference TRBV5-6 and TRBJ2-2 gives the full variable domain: DAGVTQSPTHLIKTRGQQVTLRCSPKSGHDTVSWYQQALGQGPQFIFQYYEEEERQRGNFPDRFSGHQFPNYSSELNVNALLLGDSALYLCASSLDRTGELFFGEGSRLTVL.